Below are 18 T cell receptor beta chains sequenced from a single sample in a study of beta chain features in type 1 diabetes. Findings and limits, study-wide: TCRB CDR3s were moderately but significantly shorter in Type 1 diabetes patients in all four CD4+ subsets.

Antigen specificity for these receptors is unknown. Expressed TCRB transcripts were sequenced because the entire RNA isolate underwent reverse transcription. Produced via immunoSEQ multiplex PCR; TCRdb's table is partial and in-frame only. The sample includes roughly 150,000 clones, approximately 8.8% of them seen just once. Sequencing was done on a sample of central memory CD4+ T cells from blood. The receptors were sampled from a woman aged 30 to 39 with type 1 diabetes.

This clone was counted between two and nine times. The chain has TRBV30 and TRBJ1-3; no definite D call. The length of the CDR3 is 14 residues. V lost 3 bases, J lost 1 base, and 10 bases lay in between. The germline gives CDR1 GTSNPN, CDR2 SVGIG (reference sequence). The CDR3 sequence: CAWSPGISGNTIYF. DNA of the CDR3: TGTGCCTGGAGCCCCGGTATATCTGGAAACACCATATATTTT.

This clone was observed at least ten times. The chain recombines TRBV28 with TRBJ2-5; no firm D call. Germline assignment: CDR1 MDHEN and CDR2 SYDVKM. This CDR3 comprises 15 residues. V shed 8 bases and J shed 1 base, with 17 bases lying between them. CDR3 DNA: TGTGCCAGCGGTGCAGGCTCGGCGACCCAAGAGACCCAGTACTTC. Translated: CASGAGSATQETQYF.

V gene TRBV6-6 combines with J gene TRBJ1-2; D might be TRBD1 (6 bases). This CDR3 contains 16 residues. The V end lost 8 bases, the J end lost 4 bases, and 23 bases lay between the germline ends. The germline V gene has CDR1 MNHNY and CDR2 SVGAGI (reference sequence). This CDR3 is CASRTPRQARSYGYTF. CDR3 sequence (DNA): TGTGCCAGCCGAACGCCGCGACAGGCCAGAAGCTATGGCTACACCTTC.

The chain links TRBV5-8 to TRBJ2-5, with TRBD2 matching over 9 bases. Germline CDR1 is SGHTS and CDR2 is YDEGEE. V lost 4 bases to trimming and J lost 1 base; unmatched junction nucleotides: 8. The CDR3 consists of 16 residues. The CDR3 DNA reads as TGTGCCAGCAGCATGACTAGCGGAGATGCCCAAGAGACCCAGTACTTC. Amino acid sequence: CASSMTSGDAQETQYF.

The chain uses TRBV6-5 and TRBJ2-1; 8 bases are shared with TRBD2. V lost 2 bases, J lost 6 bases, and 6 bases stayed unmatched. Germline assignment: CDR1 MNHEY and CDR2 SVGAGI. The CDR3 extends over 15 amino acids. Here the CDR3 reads CASSYRAGVVNEQFF. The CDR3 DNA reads TGTGCCAGCAGTTACCGAGCGGGAGTCGTCAATGAGCAGTTCTTC.

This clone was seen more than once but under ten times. The CDR3 spells CASSEALRDQPQHF. DNA for the CDR3: TGTGCCAGCAGTGAAGCGCTTCGGGATCAGCCCCAGCATTTT. The chain carries TRBV2 and TRBJ1-5; D call uncertain. The CDR3 has 14 residues. Trimming took off 0 bases at V and 5 bases at J, with 8 bases between the two ends. Germline assignment: CDR1 SNHLY and CDR2 FYNNEI.

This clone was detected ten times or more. The CDR3 coding sequence is TGTGCCAGCAGTCCCAGGTTGAACACTGAAGCTTTCTTT. It specifies CASSPRLNTEAFF. The V call is TRBV27, the J call TRBJ1-1; no definite D call. Germline V gene data show CDR1 as MNHEY and CDR2 as SMNVEV (reference sequence). V was cut by 5 bases and J by 0 bases, with 7 bases left in between. The CDR3 is 13 amino acids.

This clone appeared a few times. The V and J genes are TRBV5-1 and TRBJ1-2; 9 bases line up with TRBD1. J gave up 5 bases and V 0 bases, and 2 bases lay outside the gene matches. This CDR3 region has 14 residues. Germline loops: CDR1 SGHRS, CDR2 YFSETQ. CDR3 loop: CASSLGGTGYGYTF. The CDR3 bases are TGCGCCAGCAGCTTGGGGGGGACAGGGTATGGCTACACCTTC.

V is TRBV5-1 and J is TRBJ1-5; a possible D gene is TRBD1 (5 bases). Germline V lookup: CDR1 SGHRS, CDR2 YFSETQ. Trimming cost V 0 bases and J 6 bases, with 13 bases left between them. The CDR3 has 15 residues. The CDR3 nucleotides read TGCGCCAGCAGCTTGGGGCCCCGGGGGGTTCAGCCCCAGCATTTT. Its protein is CASSLGPRGVQPQHF.

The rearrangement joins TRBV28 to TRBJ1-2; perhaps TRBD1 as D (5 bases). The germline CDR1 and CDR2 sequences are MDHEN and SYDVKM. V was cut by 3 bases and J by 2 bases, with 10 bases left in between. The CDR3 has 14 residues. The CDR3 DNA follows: TGTGCCAGCAGTTTGTTACCAGGGAACTATGGCTACACCTTC. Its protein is CASSLLPGNYGYTF.

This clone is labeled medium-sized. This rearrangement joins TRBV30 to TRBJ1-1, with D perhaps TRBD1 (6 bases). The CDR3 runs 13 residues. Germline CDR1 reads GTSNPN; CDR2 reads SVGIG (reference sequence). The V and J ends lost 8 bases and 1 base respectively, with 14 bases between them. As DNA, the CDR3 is TGTGCCCGAGGACAGCGGGGGAACACTGAAGCTTTCTTT. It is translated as CARGQRGNTEAFF.

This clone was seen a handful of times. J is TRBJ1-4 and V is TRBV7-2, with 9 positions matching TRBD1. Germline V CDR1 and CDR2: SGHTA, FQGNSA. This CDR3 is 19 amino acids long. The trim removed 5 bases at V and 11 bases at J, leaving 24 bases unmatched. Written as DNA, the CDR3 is TGTGCCAGCAGCGCGGGGACAGGGTCTATGAATTCATGGGAGGAGAAACTGTTTTTT. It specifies CASSAGTGSMNSWEEKLFF.

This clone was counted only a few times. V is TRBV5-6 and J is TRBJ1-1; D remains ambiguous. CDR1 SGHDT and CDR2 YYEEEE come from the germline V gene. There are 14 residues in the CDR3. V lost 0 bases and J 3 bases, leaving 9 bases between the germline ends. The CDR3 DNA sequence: TGTGCCAGCAGCTTGGCCCTCCCGGACACTGAAGCTTTCTTT. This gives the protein CASSLALPDTEAFF. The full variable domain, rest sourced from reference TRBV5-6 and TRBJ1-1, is DAGVTQSPTHLIKTRGQQVTLRCSPKSGHDTVSWYQQALGQGPQFIFQYYEEEERQRGNFPDRFSGHQFPNYSSELNVNALLLGDSALYLCASSLALPDTEAFFGQGTRLTVV.

The DNA of the CDR3 is TGTGCCACCAGCAGAGATCTGGGAACAGGGGGCTACGAGCAGTACTTC. Its protein is CATSRDLGTGGYEQYF. V is TRBV15 and J is TRBJ2-7, with 8 bases aligning to TRBD1. This CDR3 region has 16 residues. CDR1 and CDR2 from the germline V gene are LNHNV and YYDKDF (reference sequence). V gave up 0 bases and J gave up 3 bases; unmatched junction bases: 7. Variable domain in full (rest from reference TRBV15 and TRBJ2-7): DAMVIQNPRYQVTQFGKPVTLSCSQTLNHNVMYWYQQKSSQAPKLLFHYYDKDFNNEADTPDNFQSRRPNTSFCFLDIRSPGLGDTAMYLCATSRDLGTGGYEQYFGPGTRLTVT.

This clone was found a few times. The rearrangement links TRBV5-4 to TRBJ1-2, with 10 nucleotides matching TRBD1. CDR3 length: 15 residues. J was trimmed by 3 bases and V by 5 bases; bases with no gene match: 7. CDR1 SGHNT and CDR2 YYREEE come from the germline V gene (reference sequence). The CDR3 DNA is TGTGCCAGCAGACCTCCGGGACAGGGGTACTATGGCTACACCTTC. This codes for CASRPPGQGYYGYTF.

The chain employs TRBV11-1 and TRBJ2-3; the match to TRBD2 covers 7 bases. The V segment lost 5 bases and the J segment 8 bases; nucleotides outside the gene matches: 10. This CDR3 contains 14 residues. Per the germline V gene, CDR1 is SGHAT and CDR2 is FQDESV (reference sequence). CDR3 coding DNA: TGTGCCAGCAGCAGTCGGACTAGAGGGGTTACGCAGTATTTT. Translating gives CASSSRTRGVTQYF.

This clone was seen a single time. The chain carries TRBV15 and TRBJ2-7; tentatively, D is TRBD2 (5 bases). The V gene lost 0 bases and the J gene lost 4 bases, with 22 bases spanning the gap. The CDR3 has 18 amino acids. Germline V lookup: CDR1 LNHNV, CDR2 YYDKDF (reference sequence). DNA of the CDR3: TGTGCCACCAGCAGAGATATATCATTCGAGGGAGACCCTTACGAGCAGTACTTC. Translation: CATSRDISFEGDPYEQYF. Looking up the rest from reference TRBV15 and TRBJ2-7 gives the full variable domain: DAMVIQNPRYQVTQFGKPVTLSCSQTLNHNVMYWYQQKSSQAPKLLFHYYDKDFNNEADTPDNFQSRRPNTSFCFLDIRSPGLGDTAMYLCATSRDISFEGDPYEQYFGPGTRLTVT.

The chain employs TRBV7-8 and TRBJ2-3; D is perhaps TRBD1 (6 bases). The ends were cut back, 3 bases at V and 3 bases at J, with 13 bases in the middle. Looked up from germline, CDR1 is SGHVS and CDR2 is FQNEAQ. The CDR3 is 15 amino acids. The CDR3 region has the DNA TGTGCCAGCAGCTTCTACAGGGAGTCGACAGATACGCAGTATTTT. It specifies CASSFYRESTDTQYF.